The present TCR beta chain was sequenced within a study of cytomegalovirus exposure and HLA in healthy donors. This PCR relied on a set of 60 Vbeta primers and 13 Jbeta primers. Sequencing used immunoSEQ multiplex PCR; TCRdb keeps in-frame clones, though not all of them. The sample lists about 120,000 clones; 78% were seen once. With V trimmed by 5 bases and J by 3 bases, 8 bases remained unmatched. Germline V CDR1 and CDR2: SGHTA, FQGNSA. This CDR3 comprises 16 residues. The sequence was obtained from a man aged 25 to 40 in good health and CMV-seropositive. The specimen sequenced was PBMCs. The genes are TRBV7-2 and TRBJ2-3; 10 bases align to TRBD2. CDR3 amino acids: CASSTRAGGPTDTQYF. Written as DNA, the CDR3 is TGTGCCAGCAGCACTAGAGCGGGAGGGCCGACAGATACGCAGTATTTT.